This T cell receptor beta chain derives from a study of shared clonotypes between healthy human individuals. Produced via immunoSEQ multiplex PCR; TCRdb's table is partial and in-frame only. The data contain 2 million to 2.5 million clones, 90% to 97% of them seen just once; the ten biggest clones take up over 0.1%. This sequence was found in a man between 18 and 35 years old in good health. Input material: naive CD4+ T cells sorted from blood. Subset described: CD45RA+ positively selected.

Written as DNA, the CDR3 is TGTGCCACCAGCAGAGATGCAACTAATGAAAAACTGTTTTTT. Residues: CATSRDATNEKLFF. The V and J genes are TRBV15 and TRBJ1-4; D not certain. V shed 0 bases and J shed 0 bases, with 2 bases lying between them. Germline values: CDR1 LNHNV, CDR2 YYDKDF (reference sequence). The CDR3 length is 14 residues.